This entry lists 31 T cell receptor beta chains sequenced from one sample in a study of shared clonotypes between healthy human individuals. Libraries were prepared by immunoSEQ multiplex PCR; TCRdb keeps only in-frame clonotypes and omits some of them. The sample includes 450,000 to 550,000 clones, about four fifths of them seen just once. Sequencing input: PBMCs. These receptor sequences come from a woman aged 35 to 49 in good health. Some clones in this sample may be carry-over from other donors' samples.

CDR3 amino acids: CATSRAGGQETQYF. CDR3 nucleotide sequence: TGTGCCACCAGCAGAGCTGGGGGCCAAGAGACCCAGTACTTC. The chain is built from TRBV15 and TRBJ2-5; either TRBD1 or TRBD2 may fit D (5 bases each). The CDR3 runs to 14 residues. CDR1 and CDR2 (germline): LNHNV, YYDKDF (reference sequence). Trimming took off 1 base at V and 1 base at J, with 7 bases between the two ends. Based on the CDR3 plus reference TRBV15 and TRBJ2-5, the full variable domain is DAMVIQNPRYQVTQFGKPVTLSCSQTLNHNVMYWYQQKSSQAPKLLFHYYDKDFNNEADTPDNFQSRRPNTSFCFLDIRSPGLGDTAMYLCATSRAGGQETQYFGPGTRLLVL.

This clone was counted a few times. This chain uses TRBV2 with TRBJ1-1; 7 bases are a match to TRBD1. CDR3 length: 13 amino acids. V trimming: 6 bases; J trimming: 7 bases; junction bases outside the gene matches: 8. Germline V gene data show CDR1 as SNHLY and CDR2 as FYNNEI. CDR3 coding DNA: TGTGCCAGCAGCGTAATCAGGGGGAATGAAGCTTTCTTT. Its protein product is CASSVIRGNEAFF.

The chain employs TRBV6-5 and TRBJ1-1, with D perhaps matching TRBD1 (6 bases). Germline lookup yields CDR1 MNHEY and CDR2 SVGAGI. The CDR3 sequence is 15 residues long. V lost 6 bases to trimming and J lost 5 bases, with 19 bases between them. CDR3 in DNA: TGTGCCAGCAGCCTTCTACGGGGGCGCGGGACTGAAGCTTTCTTT. It codes for CASSLLRGRGTEAFF.

The chain combines TRBV6-5 with TRBJ2-5; D gene uncertain. There are 14 residues in the CDR3. The V gene's germline CDR1 is MNHEY and CDR2 SVGAGI. The V end lost 6 bases, the J end lost 2 bases, and 13 bases lay between the germline ends. The CDR3 sequence is CASSLDGRQETQYF. Written as DNA, the CDR3 is TGTGCCAGCAGCTTGGACGGAAGACAAGAGACCCAGTACTTC.

As regards this clone: The same CDR3 is also encoded by other DNA sequences in this sample. The chain couples TRBV7-9 to TRBJ2-2, with 7 bases matching TRBD1. The CDR3 has 13 residues. The germline V gene has CDR1 SEHNR and CDR2 FQNEAQ (reference sequence). Losses at the gene ends were 6 bases for V and 6 bases for J; bases not matched to a gene: 4. DNA for the CDR3: TGTGCCAGCAGACCCCAGGGGGCCGGGGAGCTGTTTTTT. Amino acids: CASRPQGAGELFF.

Only one count was recorded for this clone. This sequence joins TRBV9 and TRBJ2-5; D call uncertain. Germline lookup yields CDR1 SGDLS and CDR2 YYNGEE. The CDR3 has 16 amino acids. The ends were cut back, 0 bases at V and 0 bases at J, with 12 bases in the middle. The CDR3 protein is CASSVAASADQETQYF. The CDR3 nucleotides read TGTGCCAGCAGCGTAGCGGCGTCGGCGGACCAAGAGACCCAGTACTTC.

The V gene is TRBV6-1, the J gene TRBJ1-1; weak D call: TRBD1 (5 bases). This CDR3 comprises 13 residues. Trimming pared 5 bases from V and 7 bases from J, leaving 14 bases between. Germline CDR1 reads MNHNS; CDR2 reads SASEGT. DNA for the CDR3: TGTGCCAGCAGTAGGGCGGAGGGGAGTGAAGCTTTCTTT. Encoded protein: CASSRAEGSEAFF.

The chain couples TRBV29-1 to TRBJ2-5, with TRBD1 identical over 7 bases. This CDR3 contains 14 residues. The V and J ends lost 5 bases and 4 bases, in that order; junction bases with no gene match: 10. Germline-derived CDR1 and CDR2 are SQVTM and ANQGSEA. The CDR3 reads CSVSSTGSRETQYF. DNA of the CDR3: TGCAGCGTTTCTTCGACAGGGTCACGAGAGACCCAGTACTTC.

The chain carries TRBV28 and TRBJ1-1; TRBD1 matches 7 bases. V lost 7 bases and J lost 4; bases outside the gene matches: 6. CDR1 is MDHEN, CDR2 SYDVKM, per germline. This CDR3 is 13 amino acids long. CDR3 loop: CASKTGLRTEAFF. CDR3 coding DNA: TGTGCCAGCAAGACAGGGCTTCGCACTGAAGCTTTCTTT.

This chain uses TRBV7-9 with TRBJ2-5, with a weak D call TRBD2 (6 bases). Trimming took off 5 bases at V and 4 bases at J, with 17 bases between the two ends. The CDR3 is 15 amino acids. Germline CDR1 and CDR2: SEHNR and FQNEAQ (reference sequence). CDR3 sequence: CASSGQNLGGETQYF. The CDR3 DNA is TGTGCCAGCAGCGGGCAGAATCTGGGGGGAGAGACCCAGTACTTC.

This chain uses TRBV25-1 with TRBJ2-3; either TRBD1 or TRBD2 may fit D (6 bases each). The germline V gene has CDR1 MGHDK and CDR2 SYGVNS. The CDR3 spans 15 residues. Trimming shortened V by 3 bases and J by 1 base, and 11 bases separated the two germline ends. The CDR3 sequence is CASSDRGLGTDTQYF. The CDR3 region has the DNA TGTGCCAGCAGTGATCGGGGGCTGGGCACAGATACGCAGTATTTT.

The CDR3 sequence: CASSRRDSRSGRGEQFF. Written as DNA, the CDR3 is TGTGCCAGCAGTCGACGGGACTCGAGGTCGGGGAGGGGTGAGCAGTTCTTC. The genes are TRBV11-3 and TRBJ2-1; 7 bases agree with TRBD2. The J segment lost 9 bases and the V segment lost 6 bases, leaving 20 bases of the junction unmatched. The length of the CDR3 is 17 residues. Per germline, CDR1 SGHNT and CDR2 YENEEA.

This chain uses TRBV29-1 with TRBJ2-2; D is perhaps TRBD1 or TRBD2 (5 bases each). There are 11 residues in the CDR3. Trimming cost V 7 bases and J 7 bases, with 10 bases left between them. From germline, CDR1 is SQVTM and CDR2 ANQGSEA. The CDR3 sequence is CSAGRGGELFF. CDR3 sequence (DNA): TGCAGCGCAGGGAGAGGCGGGGAGCTGTTTTTT.

This clone was recorded once. The genes are TRBV19 and TRBJ2-2; D remains ambiguous. V gave up 0 bases and J gave up 0 bases, with 8 bases separating them. The CDR3 consists of 16 residues. Germline V gene lookup returns CDR1 LNHDA and CDR2 SQIVND (reference sequence). The CDR3 nucleotides are TGTGCCAGTAGTATAGATGGCAGGTCGAACACCGGGGAGCTGTTTTTT. Its protein product is CASSIDGRSNTGELFF.

The V call is TRBV5-4, the J call TRBJ1-1; D is ambiguous. The CDR3 is made up of 12 amino acids. Germline CDR1 and CDR2: SGHNT and YYREEE (reference sequence). Trimming took off 3 bases at V and 8 bases at J, with 11 bases between the two ends. The CDR3 DNA reads as TGTGCCAGCAGCTCAGACGCGGGGGAAGCTTTCTTT. This gives the protein CASSSDAGEAFF.

This clone was observed a single time. The chain employs TRBV4-1 and TRBJ2-1; unclear D gene. Germline loops: CDR1 MGHRA, CDR2 YSYEKL. The CDR3 has 12 residues. V lost 1 base and J 10 bases, leaving 8 bases between the germline ends. CDR3 amino acids: CASSQAGGEQFF. CDR3 bases: TGCGCCAGCAGCCAAGCGGGTGGCGAGCAGTTCTTC.

The genes are TRBV27 and TRBJ2-2; 8 bases map to TRBD1. The CDR3 is 14 amino acids. V lost 4 bases to trimming and J lost 7 bases; unmatched junction nucleotides: 5. Germline V gene lookup returns CDR1 MNHEY and CDR2 SMNVEV (reference sequence). The CDR3 protein is CASSYGQGFGELFF. The CDR3 bases are TGTGCCAGCAGTTACGGACAGGGTTTCGGGGAGCTGTTTTTT.

This clone was seen a single time. The rearrangement uses TRBV5-4 and TRBJ1-2, with a tentative D call TRBD1 (5 bases). V dropped 0 bases and J dropped 4 bases, with 10 bases sitting between them. CDR3 length: 14 residues. CDR1 and CDR2 from the germline V gene are SGHNT and YYREEE (reference sequence). CDR3: CASSLGGELYGYTF. The CDR3 region has the DNA TGTGCCAGCAGCTTGGGAGGGGAACTCTATGGCTACACCTTC.

This clone was seen only once. The chain uses TRBV9 and TRBJ2-1; 10 bases are shared with TRBD2. This CDR3 is 14 amino acids long. V was pared by 3 bases and J by 9 bases, with 6 bases of the junction left unmatched. Germline V gives CDR1 SGDLS, CDR2 YYNGEE. Here the CDR3 DNA reads TGTGCCAGCAGCGCAAAAAGCGGGAGGGGTGAGCAGTTCTTC. It codes for CASSAKSGRGEQFF.

The rearrangement uses TRBV15 and TRBJ2-7; 8 nucleotides agree with TRBD1. Per the germline V gene, CDR1 is LNHNV and CDR2 is YYDKDF (reference sequence). The CDR3 totals 16 residues. V was pared by 0 bases and J by 4 bases, with 8 bases of the junction left unmatched. This CDR3 is CATSRDLAGGVYEQYF. CDR3 DNA sequence: TGTGCCACCAGCAGAGATCTGGCAGGGGGCGTTTACGAGCAGTACTTC.

The chain joins TRBV9 to TRBJ1-2, with D possibly matching TRBD1 (6 bases). In germline, CDR1 is SGDLS, CDR2 YYNGEE. Trimming removed 4 bases from V and 5 bases from J, with 18 bases in between. There are 15 residues in the CDR3. The CDR3 DNA sequence: TGTGCCAGCAGCTCCCCCGAGGGGGGGATGTATGGCTACACCTTC. It encodes CASSSPEGGMYGYTF.

The chain has TRBV6-1 and TRBJ1-1; weak D call: TRBD1 (5 bases). Germline values: CDR1 MNHNS, CDR2 SASEGT. V lost 3 bases, J lost 5 bases, and 10 bases lay in between. The CDR3 covers 13 residues. The CDR3 sequence: CASSDFRGTEAFF. The DNA for the CDR3 is TGTGCCAGCAGTGATTTTCGGGGGACTGAAGCTTTCTTT.

The rearrangement joins TRBV5-4 to TRBJ2-1; 11 positions agree with TRBD2. J was trimmed by 4 bases and V by 4 bases; bases with no gene match: 7. Germline loops: CDR1 SGHNT, CDR2 YYREEE (reference sequence). The length of the CDR3 is 16 residues. In nucleotides, the CDR3 is TGTGCCAGCAGCACGACGACTAGCGGGGAGTACAATGAGCAGTTCTTC. Amino acids: CASSTTTSGEYNEQFF.

V is TRBV29-1 and J is TRBJ1-2; 7 nucleotides align to TRBD1. Germline-derived CDR1 and CDR2 are SQVTM and ANQGSEA. The CDR3 contains 12 residues. V lost 6 bases, J lost 3 bases, and 4 bases stayed unmatched. In nucleotides, the CDR3 is TGCAGCGTCTTTCAGGGGGACTATGGCTACACCTTC. It translates to CSVFQGDYGYTF.

V gene TRBV30 combines with J gene TRBJ2-1; D is unclear. Trimming removed 0 bases at V and 6 bases at J, with 15 bases between. The length of the CDR3 is 15 residues. Germline CDR1 GTSNPN, CDR2 SVGIG (reference sequence). Written as DNA, the CDR3 is TGTGCCTGGAGTGTACTTCCCATAGGCACCAATGAGCAGTTCTTC. Amino acid sequence: CAWSVLPIGTNEQFF.

V gene TRBV28 combines with J gene TRBJ1-1, with D possibly being TRBD1 (5 bases). Germline assignment: CDR1 MDHEN and CDR2 SYDVKM. The CDR3 totals 13 residues. V lost 5 bases and J 5 bases, leaving 12 bases between the germline ends. The CDR3 loop is CASSTRQWTEAFF. The CDR3 DNA sequence: TGTGCCAGCAGTACGCGACAGTGGACTGAAGCTTTCTTT.

The chain recombines TRBV7-9 with TRBJ2-7; TRBD1 agrees at 8 bases. Per germline, CDR1 SEHNR and CDR2 FQNEAQ (reference sequence). J gave up 2 bases and V 2 bases, and 11 bases lay outside the gene matches. CDR3 length equals 17 residues. CDR3 nucleotides: TGTGCCAGCAGCTTACGCGTGGGGGGACAGGTAACCTACGAGCAGTACTTC. Encoded protein: CASSLRVGGQVTYEQYF.

The chain recombines TRBV5-1 with TRBJ2-3, with D unclear. Germline V gene lookup returns CDR1 SGHRS and CDR2 YFSETQ. The CDR3 length is 17 residues. The ends were cut back, 4 bases at V and 0 bases at J, with 18 bases in the middle. The CDR3 DNA is TGCGCCAGCAGCCTAGGACCGTTGGCGGCAAGCACAGATACGCAGTATTTT. As protein: CASSLGPLAASTDTQYF.

The V and J genes are TRBV5-1 and TRBJ2-7, with unresolved D. Between the trimmed V and J ends, which lost 3 bases and 6 bases, there was a span of 16 bases. CDR3 length: 14 residues. CDR1 and CDR2 (germline): SGHRS, YFSETQ. CDR3 DNA sequence: TGCGCCAGCAGCTCCCGGGTCCCGCGCTCCGAGCAGTACTTC. This codes for CASSSRVPRSEQYF.

The gene calls are TRBV20-1 and TRBJ1-3; D is unresolved. Per germline, CDR1 DFQATT and CDR2 SNEGSKA (reference sequence). V lost 8 bases and J 8 bases, leaving 13 bases between the germline ends. The CDR3 is 11 residues long. Here the CDR3 DNA reads TGCAGTTTGGGATTCTCGGACACCATATATTTT. Translation: CSLGFSDTIYF.

This chain joins TRBV4-1 and TRBJ1-2; D uncertain. The V end lost 4 bases, the J end lost 0 bases, and 15 bases lay between the germline ends. The CDR3 has 16 residues. CDR1 is MGHRA, CDR2 YSYEKL, per germline. CDR3: CASSPGGNLANYGYTF. The CDR3 nucleotides are TGCGCCAGCAGCCCAGGAGGGAATTTAGCTAACTATGGCTACACCTTC.